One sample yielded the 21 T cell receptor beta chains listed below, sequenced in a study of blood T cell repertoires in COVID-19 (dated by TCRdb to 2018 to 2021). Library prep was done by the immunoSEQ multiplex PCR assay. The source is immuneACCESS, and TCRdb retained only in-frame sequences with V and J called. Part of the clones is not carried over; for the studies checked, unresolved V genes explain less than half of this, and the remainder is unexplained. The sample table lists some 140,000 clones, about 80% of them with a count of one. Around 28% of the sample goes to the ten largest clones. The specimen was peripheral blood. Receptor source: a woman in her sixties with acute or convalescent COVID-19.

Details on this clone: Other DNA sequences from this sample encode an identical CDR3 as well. The DNA of the CDR3 is TGTGCCAGCTCACCGGGGGGGGATCAGCCCCAGCATTTT. This codes for CASSPGGDQPQHF. The chain is built from TRBV18 and TRBJ1-5; D perhaps matches TRBD1 (5 bases). Per germline, CDR1 KGHSH and CDR2 LQKENI. The V end was cut by 3 bases, the J end by 5 bases, with 8 bases between. This CDR3 comprises 13 residues.

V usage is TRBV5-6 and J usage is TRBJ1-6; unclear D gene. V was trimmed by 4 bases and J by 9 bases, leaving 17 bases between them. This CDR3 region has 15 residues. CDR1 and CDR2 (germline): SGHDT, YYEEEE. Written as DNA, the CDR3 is TGTGCCAGCAGCCCCTCCGTGTTGAGGGCTTCACCCCTCCACTTT. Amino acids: CASSPSVLRASPLHF.

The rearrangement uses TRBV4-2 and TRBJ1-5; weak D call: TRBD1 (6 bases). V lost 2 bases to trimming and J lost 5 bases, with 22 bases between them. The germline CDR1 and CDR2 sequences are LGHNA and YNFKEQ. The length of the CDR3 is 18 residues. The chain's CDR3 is CASSQYRDILMPHQPQHF. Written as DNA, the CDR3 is TGTGCCAGCAGCCAATACCGGGACATCCTTATGCCCCATCAGCCCCAGCATTTT.

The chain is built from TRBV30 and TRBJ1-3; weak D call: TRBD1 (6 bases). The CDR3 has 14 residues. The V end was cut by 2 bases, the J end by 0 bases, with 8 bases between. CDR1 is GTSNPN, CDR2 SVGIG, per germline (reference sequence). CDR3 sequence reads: CAWSRTVSGNTIYF. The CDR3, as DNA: TGTGCCTGGAGTCGGACAGTCTCTGGAAACACCATATATTTT.

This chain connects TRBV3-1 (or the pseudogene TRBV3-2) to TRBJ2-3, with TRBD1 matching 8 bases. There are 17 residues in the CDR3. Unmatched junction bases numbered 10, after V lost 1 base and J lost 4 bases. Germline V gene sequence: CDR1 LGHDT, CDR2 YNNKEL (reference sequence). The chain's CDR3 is CASSQVAGGASSDTQYF. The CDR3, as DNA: TGTGCCAGCAGCCAAGTGGCAGGGGGCGCATCATCAGATACGCAGTATTTT.

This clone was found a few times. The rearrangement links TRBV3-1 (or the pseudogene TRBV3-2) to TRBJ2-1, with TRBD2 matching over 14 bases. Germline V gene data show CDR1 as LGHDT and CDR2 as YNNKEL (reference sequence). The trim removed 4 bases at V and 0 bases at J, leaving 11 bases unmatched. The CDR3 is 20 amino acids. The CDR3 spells CASSLYRTSGGRSSYNEQFF. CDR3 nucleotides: TGTGCCAGCAGCCTATATAGGACTAGCGGGGGGCGGAGCTCCTACAATGAGCAGTTCTTC.

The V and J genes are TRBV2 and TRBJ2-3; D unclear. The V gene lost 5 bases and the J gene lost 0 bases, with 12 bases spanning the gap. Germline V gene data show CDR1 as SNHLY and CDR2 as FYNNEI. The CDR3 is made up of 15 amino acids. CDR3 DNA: TGTGCCAGCAGTCCATTAATGACTAGCACAGATACGCAGTATTTT. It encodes CASSPLMTSTDTQYF.

The DNA of the CDR3 is TGTGCCAGCAGTTCCACAGGGGGCTACACCTTC. It yields the protein CASSSTGGYTF. The chain joins TRBV27 to TRBJ1-2; perhaps TRBD1 as D (6 bases). The germline V gene has CDR1 MNHEY and CDR2 SMNVEV (reference sequence). This CDR3 contains 11 residues. Between the trimmed V and J ends, which lost 4 bases and 8 bases, there was a span of 8 bases.

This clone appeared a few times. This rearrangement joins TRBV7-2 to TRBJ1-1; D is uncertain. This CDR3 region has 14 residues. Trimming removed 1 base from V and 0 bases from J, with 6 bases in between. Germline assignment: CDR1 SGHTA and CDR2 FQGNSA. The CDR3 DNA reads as TGTGCCAGCAGCTTAGTCCCTCTGAACACTGAAGCTTTCTTT. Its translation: CASSLVPLNTEAFF.

CDR3 in DNA: TGCGCCAGCAGCTCCTCCGGGACAGGAGTCCACGAGCAGTACTTC. Its translation is CASSSSGTGVHEQYF. The chain joins TRBV5-1 to TRBJ2-7; 8 nucleotides agree with TRBD1. CDR3 size: 15 residues. CDR1 is SGHRS and CDR2 is YFSETQ in the germline V gene. V was pared by 3 bases and J by 5 bases, with 10 bases of the junction left unmatched.

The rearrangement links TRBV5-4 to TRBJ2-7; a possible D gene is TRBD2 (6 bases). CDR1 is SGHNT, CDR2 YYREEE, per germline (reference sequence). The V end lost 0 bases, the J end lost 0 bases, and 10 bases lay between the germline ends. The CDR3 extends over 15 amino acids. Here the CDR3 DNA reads TGTGCCAGCAGCTTGGGCGGGGCAAGCTCCTACGAGCAGTACTTC. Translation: CASSLGGASSYEQYF.

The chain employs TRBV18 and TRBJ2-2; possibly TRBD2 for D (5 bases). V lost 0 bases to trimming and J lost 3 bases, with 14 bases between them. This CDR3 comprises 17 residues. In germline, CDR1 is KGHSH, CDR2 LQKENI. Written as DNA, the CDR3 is TGTGCCAGCTCACCACCGAACAGCGTTAGCGACACCGGGGAGCTGTTTTTT. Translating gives CASSPPNSVSDTGELFF.

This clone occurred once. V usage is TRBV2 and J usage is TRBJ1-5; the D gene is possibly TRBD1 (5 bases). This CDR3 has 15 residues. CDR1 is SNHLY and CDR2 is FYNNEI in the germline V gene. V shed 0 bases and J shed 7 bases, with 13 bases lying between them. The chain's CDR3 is CASSEARGGGQPQHF. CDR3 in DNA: TGTGCCAGCAGTGAAGCGCGGGGGGGAGGGCAGCCCCAGCATTTT.

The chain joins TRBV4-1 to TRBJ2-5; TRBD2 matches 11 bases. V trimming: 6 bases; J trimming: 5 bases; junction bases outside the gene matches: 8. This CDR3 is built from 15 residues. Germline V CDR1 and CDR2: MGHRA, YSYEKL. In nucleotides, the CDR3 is TGCGCCAGCAGGGCACTAGCGGGGGCTGGGGAGACCCAGTACTTC. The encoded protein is CASRALAGAGETQYF.

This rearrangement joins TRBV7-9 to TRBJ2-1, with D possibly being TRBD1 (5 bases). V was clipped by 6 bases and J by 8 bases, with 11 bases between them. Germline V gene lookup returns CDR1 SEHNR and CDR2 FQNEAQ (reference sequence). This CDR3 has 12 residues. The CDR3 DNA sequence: TGTGCCAGCAGTCCTGACAGTTATGAGCAGTTCTTC. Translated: CASSPDSYEQFF.

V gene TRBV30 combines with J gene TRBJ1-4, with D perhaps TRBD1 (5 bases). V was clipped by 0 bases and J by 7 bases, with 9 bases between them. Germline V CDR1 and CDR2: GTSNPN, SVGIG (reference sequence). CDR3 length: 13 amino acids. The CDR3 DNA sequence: TGTGCCTGGAGTGTACTGGGGGGTGAAAAACTGTTTTTT. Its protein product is CAWSVLGGEKLFF.

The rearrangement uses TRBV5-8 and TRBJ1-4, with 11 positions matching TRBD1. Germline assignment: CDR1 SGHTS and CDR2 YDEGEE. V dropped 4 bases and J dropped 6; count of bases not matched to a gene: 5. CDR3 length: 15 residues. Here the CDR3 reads CASSDGQGAYEKLFF. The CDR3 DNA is TGTGCCAGCAGCGATGGACAGGGGGCTTATGAAAAACTGTTTTTT.

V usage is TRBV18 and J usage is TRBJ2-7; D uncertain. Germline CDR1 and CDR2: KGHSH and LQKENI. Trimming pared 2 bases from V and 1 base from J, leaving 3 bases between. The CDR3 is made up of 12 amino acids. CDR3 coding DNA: TGTGCCAGCTCACCAGCGTCCTACGAGCAGTACTTC. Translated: CASSPASYEQYF.

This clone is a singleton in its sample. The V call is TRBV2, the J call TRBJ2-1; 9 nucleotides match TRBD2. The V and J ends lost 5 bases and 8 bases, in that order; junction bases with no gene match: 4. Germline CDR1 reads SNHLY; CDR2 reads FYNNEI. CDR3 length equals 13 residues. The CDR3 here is CASSWTSDHEQFF. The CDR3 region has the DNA TGTGCCAGCAGTTGGACTAGCGACCATGAGCAGTTCTTC.

The CDR3 loop is CASSYSGQGASPLHF. In DNA, the CDR3 is TGTGCCAGCAGTTACTCGGGGCAGGGGGCTTCACCCCTCCACTTT. The chain couples TRBV6-5 to TRBJ1-6; the match to TRBD1 covers 8 bases. Germline lookup yields CDR1 MNHEY and CDR2 SVGAGI. CDR3 length: 15 residues. Trimming at V came to 0 bases and at J to 9 bases, leaving 4 bases not matched to a gene.

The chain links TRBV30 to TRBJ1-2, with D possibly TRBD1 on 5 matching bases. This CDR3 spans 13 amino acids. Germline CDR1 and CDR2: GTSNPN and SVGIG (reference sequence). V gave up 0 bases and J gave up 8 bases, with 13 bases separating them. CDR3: CAWSVAGTEGYTF. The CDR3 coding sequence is TGTGCCTGGAGTGTAGCGGGGACGGAGGGCTACACCTTC.